The 6 T cell receptor beta chains presented below share a single source sample, sequenced in a study of radiotherapy plus CTLA-4 blockade in lung cancer. Clones were sequenced by immunoSEQ multiplex PCR, and TCRdb holds only the in-frame ones, with some missing. The table lists some 120,000 clones, 70% to 85% of them singletons. Sequencing used peripheral blood, obtained from a patient treated with radiotherapy plus ipilimumab. Every receptor here comes from a human donor with non-small cell lung cancer that progressed on radiotherapy plus ipilimumab. Some clones in this sample may be carry-over from other donors' samples.

This clone has a handful of counts. The chain combines TRBV6-5 with TRBJ1-3; possibly TRBD1 for D (5 bases). Germline CDR1 is MNHEY and CDR2 is SVGAGI. V was shortened by 5 bases and J by 0 bases, with 8 bases between the two germline ends. The CDR3 runs to 14 residues. As DNA, the CDR3 is TGTGCCAGCAGTAGACAGAACTCTGGAAACACCATATATTTT. Translation gives CASSRQNSGNTIYF.

This chain connects TRBV9 to TRBJ2-2; TRBD1 agrees at 8 bases. The germline gives CDR1 SGDLS, CDR2 YYNGEE. The CDR3 totals 15 residues. The V gene end was trimmed by 2 bases and the J gene end by 4 bases; junction bases not matched to a gene: 4. As DNA, the CDR3 is TGTGCCAGCAGCGTTAGGACAGGGAGCACCGGGGAGCTGTTTTTT. Translating gives CASSVRTGSTGELFF.

This rearrangement joins TRBV5-6 to TRBJ1-4; D is unclear. There are 11 residues in the CDR3. CDR1 and CDR2 (germline): SGHDT, YYEEEE. V was clipped by 4 bases and J by 8 bases, with 6 bases between them. In DNA, the CDR3 is TGTGCCAGCAGCCGAGGGGAAAAACTGTTTTTT. This sequence encodes CASSRGEKLFF.

The chain employs TRBV6-1 and TRBJ1-2; D is undetermined. Deletions cut 4 bases from V and 1 base from J, with 4 bases between. This CDR3 contains 12 residues. Germline V gene lookup returns CDR1 MNHNS and CDR2 SASEGT. In DNA, the CDR3 is TGTGCCAGCAGTGTGTATAACTATGGCTACACCTTC. Its translation: CASSVYNYGYTF.

This clone has a handful of counts. This chain connects TRBV23-1 to TRBJ2-5; 10 nucleotides agree with TRBD2. TRBV23-1 is an ORF, with its function uncertain. CDR3 size: 20 residues. With V trimmed by 0 bases and J by 4 bases, 17 bases remained unmatched. CDR3 in DNA: TGCGCCAGCAGTCAATCGATAAGCGGGGGGGCAATAAGTCGTTCAGAGACCCAGTACTTC. It codes for CASSQSISGGAISRSETQYF.

This chain connects TRBV5-6 to TRBJ1-2; perhaps TRBD1 as D (6 bases). The germline V and J ends were trimmed by 8 bases and 7 bases, with 24 bases remaining between them. CDR3 size: 15 residues. Germline V lookup: CDR1 SGHDT, CDR2 YYEEEE. CDR3 sequence reads: CASTRSRGGISGYTF. CDR3 DNA: TGTGCCAGTACCCGGAGCCGGGGGGGCATTAGTGGCTACACCTTC.